This T cell receptor beta chain was recovered during a study of neurological immune-mediated disorders. Time point of the sample: technical triplicate 1. This clonotype showed up many times. The target antigen is unknown. 5'RACE employing 10-nucleotide random UMIs yielded the cDNA. A single record per CDR3 protein comes from TCRdb applying MiXCR to the 5' RACE reads. Of more than 20,000 distinct CDR3 sequences detected, approximately 13% appear once; the ten largest clones hold roughly 5%. The V end was cut by 6 bases, the J end by 3 bases, with 5 bases between. The CDR3 contains 11 residues. Germline V CDR1 and CDR2: DFQATT, SNEGSKA (reference sequence). Regarding the study as a whole: Private repertoires in all groups were suggested, as expanded clones shared no CDR3 amino acid sequences across subjects. HTLV-1-associated myelopathy ranked highest for TCR clonal expansion and multiple sclerosis lowest, beneath healthy controls.

What was sequenced was CD4+ T cells from blood. This receptor was taken from a female donor with HTLV-1-associated myelopathy (HAM/TSP). V gene TRBV20-1 combines with J gene TRBJ2-2; D call uncertain. The CDR3, as DNA: TGCAGTGCCCCCTACACCGGGGAGCTGTTTTTT. The encoded protein is CSAPYTGELFF.